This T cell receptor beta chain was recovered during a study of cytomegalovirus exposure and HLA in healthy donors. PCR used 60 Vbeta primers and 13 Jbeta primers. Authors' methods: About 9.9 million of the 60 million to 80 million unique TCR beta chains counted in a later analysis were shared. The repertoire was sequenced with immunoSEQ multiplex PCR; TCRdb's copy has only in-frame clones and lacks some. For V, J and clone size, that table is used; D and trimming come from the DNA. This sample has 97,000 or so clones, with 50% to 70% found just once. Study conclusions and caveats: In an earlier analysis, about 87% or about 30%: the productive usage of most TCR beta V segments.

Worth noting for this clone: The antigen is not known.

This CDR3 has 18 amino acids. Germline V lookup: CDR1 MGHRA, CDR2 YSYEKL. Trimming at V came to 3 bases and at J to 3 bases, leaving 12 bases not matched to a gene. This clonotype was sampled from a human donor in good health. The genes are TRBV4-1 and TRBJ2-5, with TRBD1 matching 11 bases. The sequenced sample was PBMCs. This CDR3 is CASSQIIRDRGFEETQYF. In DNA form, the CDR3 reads TGCGCCAGCAGCCAGATAATCCGGGACAGGGGGTTTGAAGAGACCCAGTACTTC.